This T cell receptor (beta chain) was found in a study of early T cells in non-severe SARS-CoV-2 infection. Study at large: Unsorted whole-blood RNA was sequenced in bulk, leaving chains unpaired.

The sample holds many counts of this clonotype. Separate cDNA molecules each had unique molecular identifiers attached to them. TCRdb reanalysed the 5' RACE reads using MiXCR and keeps one entry per CDR3 protein. The sample carries some 30,000 distinct CDR3 sequences, 5.3% recorded once. CDR1 is ENHRY and CDR2 is SYGVKD in the germline V gene. CDR3 length: 17 residues. V was pared by 0 bases and J by 3 bases, with 17 bases between. The TCR comes from an adult who was a healthcare worker with PCR-confirmed SARS-CoV-2 infection or an uninfected control (not recorded which). This rearrangement joins TRBV10-3 to TRBJ1-1; D might be TRBD1 (5 bases). Sequences were obtained from whole blood. As DNA, the CDR3 is TGTGCCATCAGTGAGTCGATATTCAGGGATAAGGACACTGAAGCTTTCTTT. Protein: CAISESIFRDKDTEAFF.